These T cell receptor beta chains were read from a single sample in a study of cytomegalovirus exposure and HLA in healthy donors. Here immunoSEQ multiplex PCR was the method, and the copy in TCRdb shows in-frame clones only, minus some. The profile shows 200,000 or so clones, about four fifths of them singletons. Sample: PBMCs. These TCRs come from a woman younger than 45 in good health and CMV-seropositive. The CDR3 runs from the conserved cysteine through the conserved F or W. A D gene is named only where the DNA matches it firmly. Clone sizes are given selectively: once, few, many, or a class where the clone is expanded.

>TRBV4-2|.|.|TRBJ2-7
CASSQFRGAGYEQYF
TGTGCCAGCAGCCAATTTCGGGGGGCCGGGTACGAGCAGTACTTC
>TRBV5-1|TRBD1|.|TRBJ1-1
CASSWGQANTEAFF
TGCGCCAGCAGCTGGGGACAGGCGAACACTGAAGCTTTCTTT
>TRBV7-9|TRBD2|.|TRBJ2-5
CASSHAGTSGNAETQYF
TGTGCCAGCAGCCATGCGGGGACTAGCGGGAATGCAGAGACCCAGTACTTC
>TRBV11-3|.|.|TRBJ2-1
CASSRTYQPRNEQFF
TGTGCCAGCAGCCGGACTTACCAACCCAGGAATGAGCAGTTCTTC
>TRBV6-5|.|.|TRBJ2-3
CASSYVAGSTDTQYF
TGTGCCAGCAGTTACGTGGCGGGAAGCACAGATACGCAGTATTTT
>TRBV5-1|.|.|TRBJ2-7
CASSMAEQEQYF
TGCGCCAGCAGTATGGCAGAACAAGAGCAGTACTTC
>TRBV5-6|TRBD1|.|TRBJ2-3
CASSTGQSRTDTQYF
TGTGCCAGCAGCACGGGACAGAGTCGCACAGATACGCAGTATTTT
>TRBV4-3|.|.|TRBJ1-1
CASSQDAVVSSEAFF
TGCGCCAGCAGCCAAGATGCGGTCGTATCCTCTGAAGCTTTCTTT
>TRBV9|.|.|TRBJ1-1
CASSVEFGTEAFF
TGTGCCAGCAGCGTAGAATTCGGGACTGAAGCTTTCTTT
>TRBV19|.|.|TRBJ2-2
CATSGTHTGELFF
TGTGCCACCTCGGGGACTCACACCGGGGAGCTGTTTTTT
>TRBV9|.|.|TRBJ1-4
CASSVEGRGGEKLFF
TGTGCCAGCAGCGTAGAGGGCAGGGGAGGGGAAAAACTGTTTTTT
>TRBV14|.|once|TRBJ2-3
CASSQGETHVDTQYF
TGTGCCAGCAGCCAAGGGGAGACTCACGTAGATACGCAGTATTTT
>TRBV5-6|TRBD1|.|TRBJ1-2
CASSLSGQELYGYTF
TGTGCCAGCAGCTTGAGTGGACAGGAATTATATGGCTACACCTTC
>TRBV6-5|.|.|TRBJ2-7
CASSYGTGLNEQYF
TGTGCCAGCAGTTACGGAACAGGGCTCAACGAGCAGTACTTC
>TRBV15|.|.|TRBJ2-2
CATSRDVGRGTGELFF
TGTGCCACCAGCAGAGATGTGGGCAGGGGAACCGGGGAGCTGTTTTTT
>TRBV27|.|few|TRBJ1-1
CASSLSPWAGIGTEAFF
TGTGCCAGCAGTTTATCCCCCTGGGCGGGGATAGGCACTGAAGCTTTCTTT
>TRBV7-2|TRBD2|.|TRBJ2-1
CASSFAGGYNEQFF
TGTGCCAGCAGCTTTGCGGGGGGCTACAATGAGCAGTTCTTC
>TRBV5-6|.|.|TRBJ1-1
CASSLPISGRAFF
TGTGCCAGCAGCTTACCTATTTCAGGGAGGGCTTTCTTT
>TRBV11-3|TRBD1|.|TRBJ2-7
CASSLGTGLPYEQYF
TGTGCCAGCAGCTTAGGGACAGGGCTGCCCTACGAGCAGTACTTC
>TRBV9|.|.|TRBJ1-1
CASSALRTGTNTEAFF
TGTGCCAGCAGCGCACTTAGGACGGGAACGAACACTGAAGCTTTCTTT
>TRBV2|.|once|TRBJ2-1
CASSEWGQVINEQFF
TGTGCCAGCAGTGAGTGGGGACAAGTAATCAATGAGCAGTTCTTC
>TRBV28|TRBD1|.|TRBJ2-5
CASSLLGGQGQETQYF
TGTGCCAGCAGTTTACTGGGGGGACAGGGCCAAGAGACCCAGTACTTC